The 12 T cell receptor beta chains in this list originate from one sample, sequenced in a study of blood T cells in healthy people across ages. A second PCR, run for roughly 6 to 11 cycles, used a sample-barcoded 5' primer plus a J-beta primer mix. In TCRdb, the 5' RACE reads were re-called with MiXCR into one record per CDR3 protein. This sample yields 1 million or so distinct CDR3 sequences, of which around 25% are seen a single time; 0.65% to 0.95% belongs to the top ten. The same sample was also used in a study of T cells of mothers and their children.

Sample: blood. The receptor source for this set is a girl aged 2 to 9 in good health.

J is TRBJ2-1 and V is TRBV20-1; D not resolved. Matching the DNA end better, TRBJ2-7 makes the J call doubtful. CDR3 length equals 12 residues. Germline lookup yields CDR1 DFQATT and CDR2 SNEGSKA (reference sequence). The DNA for the CDR3 is TGCAGTGCTGGGAAGTCGACCTACGAGCAGTACTTC. Its protein product is CSAGKSTYEQYF.

Worth noting for this clonotype: One end of the junction does not line up with germline, which may come from a read error. The V call is TRBV11-2, the J call TRBJ2-5; 9 bases are shared with TRBD2. The CDR3 is made up of 11 amino acids. Germline CDR1 is SGHAT and CDR2 is FQNNGV. CDR3 residues: CASWREGSICF. CDR3 DNA sequence: TGTGCCAGCTGGCGGGAGGGTTCCATTTGCTTC.

The rearrangement uses TRBV7-9 and TRBJ1-2, with 7 bases identical to TRBD1. The trim removed 5 bases at V and 6 bases at J, leaving 6 bases unmatched. This CDR3 region has 13 residues. Germline CDR1 reads SEHNR; CDR2 reads FQNEAQ (reference sequence). In nucleotides, the CDR3 is TGTGCCAGCAGCAAAGGCCAGGGGGATGGCTACACCTTC. It encodes CASSKGQGDGYTF.

This sequence joins TRBV6-6 and TRBJ2-1; a weak D match, TRBD1 (6 bases). This CDR3 is 15 amino acids long. V shed 2 bases and J shed 2 bases, with 10 bases lying between them. Germline CDR1 MNHNY, CDR2 SVGAGI (reference sequence). The CDR3 sequence is CASSYAQGPYNEQFF. The CDR3 nucleotides are TGTGCCAGCAGTTACGCCCAGGGGCCCTACAATGAGCAGTTCTTC.

This clonotype turned up a few times. The chain recombines TRBV6-6 with TRBJ1-4; D possibly corresponds to TRBD1 (5 bases). Germline V gene lookup returns CDR1 MNHNY and CDR2 SVGAGI (reference sequence). The CDR3 contains 14 residues. V was shortened by 5 bases and J by 12 bases, with 19 bases between the two germline ends. The CDR3 loop is CASSGFDGDGELFF. For the CDR3, the DNA is TGTGCCAGCAGTGGGTTCGACGGGGACGGAGAACTGTTTTTT.

The gene calls are TRBV9 and TRBJ1-1, with 9 bases lining up with TRBD1. Germline assignment: CDR1 SGDLS and CDR2 YYNGEE. CDR3 length equals 15 residues. V lost 3 bases and J lost 1; bases outside the gene matches: 4. In nucleotides, the CDR3 is TGTGCCAGCAGCGGCGGACAGGGGCGGAACACTGAAGCTTTCTTT. It specifies CASSGGQGRNTEAFF.

The rearrangement joins TRBV9 to TRBJ2-7; TRBD1 agrees at 8 bases. Germline assignment: CDR1 SGDLS and CDR2 YYNGEE. The CDR3 length is 14 residues. The J segment lost 6 bases and the V segment lost 4 bases, leaving 9 bases of the junction unmatched. The CDR3 loop reads CASSTPGTGGEQYF. The CDR3 bases are TGTGCCAGCAGCACACCCGGGACAGGTGGCGAGCAGTACTTC.

The chain uses TRBV28 and TRBJ2-7; 8 positions agree with TRBD2. Germline trimming cut 7 bases from V and 0 bases from J; bases unmatched to any gene: 17. Germline-derived CDR1 and CDR2 are MDHEN and SYDVKM. CDR3 length equals 18 residues. The CDR3 DNA follows: TGTGCCAGCATGACCGCTTCCTCAGCGGGAGACACCTCCTACGAGCAGTACTTC. It yields the protein CASMTASSAGDTSYEQYF.

The chain carries TRBV20-1 and TRBJ2-7; TRBD1 matches at 8 bases. The germline CDR1 and CDR2 sequences are DFQATT and SNEGSKA (reference sequence). V gave up 2 bases and J gave up 3 bases; unmatched junction bases: 15. The CDR3 length is 17 residues. The DNA for the CDR3 is TGCAGTGCTAGATCGAGGGGCGGAGGACAGGGCATCTACGAGCAGTACTTC. It is translated as CSARSRGGGQGIYEQYF.

A few counts support this clonotype. The gene calls are TRBV3-1 and TRBJ2-5, with TRBD2 identical over 8 bases. The J call may not be correct, given that the DNA end is closer to TRBJ2-7. The CDR3 runs 18 residues. Germline V gene data show CDR1 as LGHDT and CDR2 as YNNKEL (reference sequence). CDR3 region: CASSQEGQGAGGSYEQYF. In DNA form, the CDR3 reads TGTGCCAGCAGCCAAGAAGGGCAAGGGGCGGGAGGCTCCTACGAGCAGTACTTC.

The chain employs TRBV6-1 and TRBJ2-1, with 7 bases identical to TRBD2. The CDR3 covers 17 residues. The trim removed 6 bases at V and 4 bases at J, leaving 15 bases unmatched. Germline V gene data show CDR1 as MNHNS and CDR2 as SASEGT. CDR3 nucleotide sequence: TGTGCCAGCAGCGGTCTTGAAGCTAGCGGACCTTACAATGAGCAGTTCTTC. Its protein product is CASSGLEASGPYNEQFF.

This clonotype was observed a handful of times. The chain links TRBV14 to TRBJ1-1, with D unresolved. The CDR3 is made up of 15 amino acids. The V gene's germline CDR1 is SGHDN and CDR2 FVKESK. V shed 2 bases and J shed 0 bases, with 10 bases lying between them. Here the CDR3 reads CASSQQNVMNTEAFF. The CDR3 DNA reads as TGTGCCAGCAGCCAACAGAACGTGATGAACACTGAAGCTTTCTTT.